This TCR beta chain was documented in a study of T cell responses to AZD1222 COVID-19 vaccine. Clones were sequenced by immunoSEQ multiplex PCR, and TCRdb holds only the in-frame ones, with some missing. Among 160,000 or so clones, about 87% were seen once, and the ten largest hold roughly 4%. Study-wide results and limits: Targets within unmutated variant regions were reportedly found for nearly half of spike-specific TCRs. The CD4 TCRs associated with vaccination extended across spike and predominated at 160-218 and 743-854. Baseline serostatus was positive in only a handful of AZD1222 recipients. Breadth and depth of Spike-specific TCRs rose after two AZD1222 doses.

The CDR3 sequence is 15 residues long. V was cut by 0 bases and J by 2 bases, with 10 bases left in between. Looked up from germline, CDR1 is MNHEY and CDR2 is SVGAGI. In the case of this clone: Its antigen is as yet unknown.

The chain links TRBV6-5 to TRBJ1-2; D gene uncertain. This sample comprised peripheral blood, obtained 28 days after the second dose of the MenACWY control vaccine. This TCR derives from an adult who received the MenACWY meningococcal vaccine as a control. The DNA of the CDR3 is TGTGCCAGCAGTTACTCGATGAACGGCAACTATGGCTACACCTTC. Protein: CASSYSMNGNYGYTF.